The clone carrying this T cell receptor beta chain showed up many times. The data are from a study of blood T cells in healthy people across ages. Trimming took 5 bases from V and 4 from J; bases not matched to a gene: 4. The V gene's germline CDR1 is SGHTA and CDR2 FQGNSA. CDR3 length equals 15 residues. Through a sample-barcoded 5' primer and a J-beta primer mix, a second PCR was run for roughly 7 to 11 cycles. TCRdb ran MiXCR on the 5' RACE reads and lists one entry per CDR3 protein. The profile shows roughly 640,000 distinct CDR3 sequences, about 30% of them singletons. The sequenced sample consisted of blood. V is TRBV7-2 and J is TRBJ2-3; 12 bases are shared with TRBD1. The clonotype originates from a woman aged 80 or over in good health. DNA of the CDR3: TGTGCCAGCAGCCGGGACAGGGGGCGCTCAGATACGCAGTATTTT. Protein sequence: CASSRDRGRSDTQYF.